Sequencing of this T cell receptor beta chain was carried out in a study of human T cells and chemical hapten exposure. Across the study: Slight volume differences across pooled libraries mainly accounted for varying per-sample TCR yields.

Points from the study as a whole: Sensitizing to DPC left TCRs with a frequency above 1 in 1000 unaltered.

Germline V gives CDR1 SNHLY, CDR2 FYNNEI. The CDR3 length is 16 residues. V lost 4 bases and J lost 7, with 20 bases in between. Points on this clonotype: Its antigen remains unknown.

Total RNA extraction was carried out from unfractionated whole blood. Individual cDNA molecules received unique molecular identifiers in the library. Study processing details: A typical sample had 95,638 TCRs, with roughly 20,000 to 690,600 overall. TCRdb ran MiXCR on the 5' RACE reads and lists one entry per CDR3 protein. The V and J calls shown here were made by TCRdb, not taken from the authors' results. The sample shows about 81,000 distinct CDR3 sequences, more than 7.5% of them seen only once. The rearrangement uses TRBV2 and TRBJ2-1; D may be TRBD2 (6 bases). The source of this sequence is a male donor in good health. CDR3 DNA: TGTGCCAGCAGTGGCCCGGCGGGGAGTTTTGGGAATGAGCAGTTCTTC. Its translation is CASSGPAGSFGNEQFF.